This entry lists 23 T cell receptor beta chains sequenced from one sample in a study of regulatory T cells in long-lasting Graves disease. Arm-PCR with iRepertoire HTBI primers amplified the CDR3 regions for these TCR beta libraries. MiXCR, run by TCRdb on the multiplex PCR reads, gives a single entry per CDR3 protein. The table lists 300,000 to 350,000 distinct CDR3 sequences, roughly a fifth of them singletons. Time point here: persistent/refractory GD, antithyroid drugs over 5 years with positive TRAb. The TCR library was prepared using RNA isolated from PBMCs. Material: peripheral blood mononuclear cells (PBMCs), obtained when the disease was refractory, from a patient treated with antithyroid drugs. The receptors stem from a female donor with Graves disease.

V is TRBV3-1 and J is TRBJ2-5; 10 bases line up with TRBD1. Unmatched junction bases numbered 6, after V lost 4 bases and J lost 4 bases. Germline V CDR1 and CDR2: LGHDT, YNNKEL (reference sequence). This CDR3 comprises 15 residues. The CDR3 sequence is CASSLGTGASETQYF. CDR3 nucleotides: TGTGCCAGCAGCCTCGGGACAGGGGCCTCAGAGACCCAGTACTTC.

This clonotype was detected ten times or more. The chain joins TRBV20-1 to TRBJ2-7; TRBD1 or TRBD2 may be the D gene (5 bases each). Germline values: CDR1 DFQATT, CDR2 SNEGSKA (reference sequence). The CDR3 contains 12 residues. V shed 5 bases and J shed 1 base, with 9 bases lying between them. The CDR3 nucleotides read TGCAGTGCTGGGACGGATTCCTACGAGCAGTACTTC. It translates to CSAGTDSYEQYF.

The V gene is TRBV7-2, the J gene TRBJ2-7; D perhaps matches TRBD1 (5 bases). The length of the CDR3 is 14 residues. From germline, CDR1 is SGHTA and CDR2 FQGNSA. V lost 2 bases to trimming and J lost 6 bases, with 14 bases between them. CDR3 bases: TGTGCCAGCAGCTTACATAGGGGAATTGGCGAGCAGTACTTC. This encodes CASSLHRGIGEQYF. Filled out from reference TRBV7-2 and TRBJ2-7, the complete variable domain reads GAGVSQSPSNKVTEKGKDVELRCDPISGHTALYWYRQSLGQGLEFLIYFQGNSAPDKSGLPSDRFSAERTGGSVSTLTIQRTQQEDSAVYLCASSLHRGIGEQYFGPGTRLTVT.

The V call is TRBV5-8, the J call TRBJ1-5; D ambiguous. V was cut by 4 bases and J by 6 bases, with 17 bases left in between. Germline-derived CDR1 and CDR2 are SGHTS and YDEGEE. This CDR3 contains 15 residues. CDR3 bases: TGTGCCAGCAGCCCGGGGTTTCAAAGGAGTCAGCCCCAGCATTTT. It specifies CASSPGFQRSQPQHF.

On this clonotype itself: A read error may be the cause here, since a much bigger clone is one base away. This chain links TRBV20-1 with TRBJ1-5; D ambiguous. From germline, CDR1 is DFQATT and CDR2 SNEGSKA (reference sequence). V was clipped by 0 bases and J by 1 base, with 13 bases between them. CDR3 size: 16 residues. The CDR3 sequence: CSARDVRGRSNQPQHF. The CDR3 DNA is TGCAGTGCTAGAGATGTCCGCGGGAGAAGCAATCAGCCCCAGCATTTT.

This clonotype was seen a few times. This chain joins TRBV11-2 and TRBJ1-1; 9 nucleotides match TRBD1. With 6 bases clipped from V and 5 bases from J, the junction kept 19 bases outside the gene matches. CDR3 length: 18 amino acids. CDR1 is SGHAT and CDR2 is FQNNGV in the germline V gene. The CDR3 coding sequence is TGTGCCAGCAGTTCTGACAGGGGGAGGGTGTGGGGTGAAACTGAAGCTTTCTTT. This encodes CASSSDRGRVWGETEAFF.

This clonotype was recorded at least ten times. The chain is built from TRBV29-1 and TRBJ1-2, with D unclear. V was shortened by 4 bases and J by 3 bases, with 15 bases between the two germline ends. The CDR3 length is 14 residues. Germline CDR1 and CDR2: SQVTM and ANQGSEA. For the CDR3, the DNA is TGCAGCGTTGCTCCTTTGAGGCGGGACTATGGCTACACCTTC. It yields the protein CSVAPLRRDYGYTF.

In this sample, this clonotype turned up a few times. The rearrangement links TRBV9 to TRBJ1-2; D may be TRBD1 (6 bases). CDR1 is SGDLS and CDR2 is YYNGEE in the germline V gene. The ends were cut back, 0 bases at V and 4 bases at J, with 19 bases in the middle. This CDR3 has 17 residues. CDR3 bases: TGTGCCAGCAGCGTAGGGGTGCGGGCAGGGGCCACCTATGGCTACACCTTC. Encoded protein: CASSVGVRAGATYGYTF.

This clonotype was picked up many times. The chain has TRBV6-1 and TRBJ1-1; TRBD1 might be the D (5 bases). CDR1 is MNHNS, CDR2 SASEGT, per germline. V lost 6 bases and J lost 5, with 10 bases in between. The CDR3 is 12 residues long. CDR3 protein: CASSRGVTEAFF. DNA for the CDR3: TGTGCCAGCAGCCGAGGGGTTACTGAAGCTTTCTTT.

The chain links TRBV5-1 to TRBJ1-1; D might be TRBD1 (6 bases). The CDR3 length is 13 residues. The germline V gene encodes CDR1 SGHRS and CDR2 YFSETQ. Trimming removed 4 bases from V and 3 bases from J, with 10 bases in between. CDR3 nucleotide sequence: TGCGCCAGCAGCAAGAGGGGGGACACTGAAGCTTTCTTT. Its protein is CASSKRGDTEAFF. Full variable domain (remainder filled in from reference TRBV5-1 and TRBJ1-1): KAGVTQTPRYLIKTRGQQVTLSCSPISGHRSVSWYQQTPGQGLQFLFEYFSETQRNKGNFPGRFSGRQFSNSRSEMNVSTLELGDSALYLCASSKRGDTEAFFGQGTRLTVV.

The J gene is TRBJ2-7, the V gene TRBV7-6; D might be TRBD1 (6 bases). Trimming removed 0 bases at V and 2 bases at J, with 11 bases between. The CDR3 runs to 15 residues. The germline V gene has CDR1 SGHVS and CDR2 FNYEAQ. CDR3 in DNA: TGTGCCAGCAGCTTAGCAGGTGACAGGCCCTACGAGCAGTACTTC. This gives the protein CASSLAGDRPYEQYF.

The genes are TRBV3-1 and TRBJ2-7; 9 nucleotides agree with TRBD2. This CDR3 has 16 residues. The J segment lost 2 bases and the V segment lost 1 base, leaving 6 bases of the junction unmatched. From germline, CDR1 is LGHDT and CDR2 YNNKEL (reference sequence). CDR3 in DNA: TGTGCCAGCAGCCAAGGATCGGGACTAGCCACCTACGAGCAGTACTTC. It encodes CASSQGSGLATYEQYF.

This clonotype was seen many times. The chain combines TRBV7-2 with TRBJ1-5; 8 nucleotides line up with TRBD1. CDR1 is SGHTA, CDR2 FQGNSA, per germline. Trimming took 5 bases from V and 5 from J; bases not matched to a gene: 8. CDR3 length: 15 amino acids. DNA for the CDR3: TGTGCCAGCAGCGAAGATCCAGGGGGCTATCAGCCCCAGCATTTT. Protein: CASSEDPGGYQPQHF.

For the CDR3, the DNA is TGTGCCAGCAGTTACTCGTTCGTCCCGAACACTGAAGCTTTCTTT. Amino acids: CASSYSFVPNTEAFF. The V call is TRBV6-2 or TRBV6-3, the J call TRBJ1-1, with unresolved D. V lost 0 bases to trimming and J lost 1 base, with 9 bases between them. In germline, CDR1 is MNHEY, CDR2 SVGEGT. The CDR3 loop spans 15 amino acids.

The V gene is TRBV20-1, the J gene TRBJ2-5; TRBD1 matches 9 bases. The CDR3 is 15 residues long. Germline values: CDR1 DFQATT, CDR2 SNEGSKA (reference sequence). Germline trimming cut 5 bases from V and 0 bases from J; bases unmatched to any gene: 7. The CDR3 region is CSASKQGAYQETQYF. CDR3 nucleotides: TGCAGTGCTTCTAAACAGGGGGCTTACCAAGAGACCCAGTACTTC.

This clonotype was counted at least ten times. The V gene is TRBV2, the J gene TRBJ2-4; no definite D call. Germline lookup yields CDR1 SNHLY and CDR2 FYNNEI. The V and J ends lost 10 bases and 0 bases respectively, with 7 bases between them. This CDR3 region has 12 residues. For the CDR3, the DNA is TGTGCCACAACCCTAGCCAAAAACATTCAGTACTTC. Translating it yields CATTLAKNIQYF.

This clonotype was seen a few times. The chain's CDR3 is CASSPTGATGGNQPQHF. CDR3 in DNA: TGTGCCAGCAGTCCTACAGGGGCTACGGGGGGCAATCAGCCCCAGCATTTT. The V call is TRBV27, the J call TRBJ1-5; 7 bases agree with TRBD1. The germline gives CDR1 MNHEY, CDR2 SMNVEV (reference sequence). J gave up 2 bases and V 5 bases, and 12 bases lay outside the gene matches. The CDR3 covers 17 residues.

Only a few counts were recorded for this clonotype. The chain employs TRBV27 and TRBJ2-7, with TRBD1 matching over 8 bases. Unmatched junction bases numbered 9, after V lost 5 bases and J lost 0 bases. The CDR3 totals 16 residues. CDR1 is MNHEY, CDR2 SMNVEV, per germline (reference sequence). The CDR3 loop is CASSGTGGGVSYEQYF. The CDR3 DNA reads TGTGCCAGCAGTGGGACAGGCGGTGGGGTCTCCTACGAGCAGTACTTC.

The gene calls are TRBV6-1 and TRBJ2-7; the match to TRBD1 covers 8 bases. The CDR3 loop spans 14 amino acids. Trimming at V came to 5 bases and at J to 5 bases, leaving 8 bases not matched to a gene. CDR1 is MNHNS, CDR2 SASEGT, per germline. The CDR3 DNA sequence: TGTGCCAGCAGTCGCCGGGACAGGACCAACGAGCAGTACTTC. Encoded protein: CASSRRDRTNEQYF.

This clonotype was seen ten or more times. The chain uses TRBV2 and TRBJ2-5; D is undetermined. Trimming removed 5 bases from V and 2 bases from J, with 9 bases in between. The CDR3 is 13 residues long. Per the germline V gene, CDR1 is SNHLY and CDR2 is FYNNEI. The CDR3 nucleotides are TGTGCCAGCAGTTTCCATCATCAAGAGACCCAGTACTTC. The encoded protein is CASSFHHQETQYF.

Turning to this clonotype: The missing conserved phenylalanine or tryptophan at the end of this CDR3 makes a read error likely. It is unclear where the CDR3 begins or ends on the DNA, so no DNA is shown, and the CDR3 is as TCRdb lists it. This rearrangement joins TRBV11-2 to TRBJ1-2; whether TRBD1, the table's D call, matches the DNA was not checked. The CDR3 is 13 amino acids in total, end residues counted. Germline V gene data show CDR1 as SGHAT and CDR2 as FQNNGV. CDR3 region: CASSYTGAYGYIY.

This clonotype was counted ten times or more. V and J are TRBV28 and TRBJ1-2; the D is unclear. Trimming cost V 3 bases and J 8 bases, with 10 bases left between them. CDR3 length equals 12 residues. Germline CDR1 MDHEN, CDR2 SYDVKM. This CDR3 reads CASSLRQRGYTF. Here the CDR3 DNA reads TGTGCCAGCAGTTTGAGGCAGCGGGGCTACACCTTC.

This clonotype was observed at least ten times. The V gene is TRBV20-1, the J gene TRBJ1-5; maybe TRBD1 (5 bases). The germline V gene has CDR1 DFQATT and CDR2 SNEGSKA (reference sequence). The CDR3 length is 13 residues. The V end lost 2 bases, the J end lost 5 bases, and 10 bases lay between the germline ends. The CDR3 sequence is CSARQGLDQPQHF. CDR3 sequence (DNA): TGCAGTGCTAGACAGGGTCTCGATCAGCCCCAGCATTTT.